The sequence of this T cell receptor beta chain was determined in a study of blood T cell repertoires in COVID-19. Turning to the study itself: COVID-19 samples from acute and convalescent phases originated in the United States, Italy and Spain. PBMCs, B-cell-depleted T cells, or T cells provided the cDNA or gDNA that made up the material.

The CDR3 is 11 amino acids. V lost 5 bases to trimming and J lost 9 bases, with 10 bases between them. As originally analysed: By means of reference gene primer amplification, nucleated cell counts were estimated. Clones were read by immunoSEQ multiplex PCR, and TCRdb kept only the in-frame ones, dropping some. The V and J calls and the clone size are those of that table, but D and trimming were determined from the DNA. The sample comprises about 97,000 clones, 70% to 90% of which are singletons, and approximately 2% rests with the top ten. The J gene is TRBJ1-1, the V gene TRBV12-3 or TRBV12-4; no clear D. The specimen was peripheral blood. The receptor was isolated from a man in his fifties with active COVID-19. CDR3 nucleotides: TGTGCCAGCAGTACCCTGCGGCAAGCTTTCTTT. Translated, it gives CASSTLRQAFF.